These 26 T cell receptor beta chains originate from one sample sequenced in a study of CD8 T cells in Susac syndrome. RNA amounts of roughly 0.45 to 1 ug underwent reverse transcription with random hexamers. A single record per CDR3 protein comes from TCRdb applying MiXCR to the immunoSEQ multiplex PCR reads. The repertoire holds 150,000 to 200,000 distinct CDR3 sequences, with approximately 94% as singletons. The material sequenced was CD4+ T cells from PBMCs. The receptors were sampled from a human donor with Susac syndrome.

This clonotype was seen a single time. The chain recombines TRBV12-5 with TRBJ2-1, with a possible D match to TRBD2 (6 bases). V was pared by 7 bases and J by 6 bases, with 22 bases between. The CDR3 is made up of 16 amino acids. In germline, CDR1 is LGHNT, CDR2 FRNRAP. The CDR3 spells CASAPWSLVEGNEQFF. The CDR3, as DNA: TGTGCTAGTGCCCCCTGGTCACTAGTGGAGGGCAATGAGCAGTTCTTC.

This sequence joins TRBV5-6 and TRBJ2-5; tentatively, D is TRBD1 or TRBD2 (5 bases each). Germline CDR1 reads SGHDT; CDR2 reads YYEEEE. This CDR3 region has 17 residues. V dropped 3 bases and J dropped 4 bases, with 22 bases sitting between them. The CDR3 loop is CASSSWDLLHRSETQYF. The CDR3 region has the DNA TGTGCCAGCAGCTCCTGGGACCTACTCCACCGTTCAGAGACCCAGTACTTC.

The V gene is TRBV24-1, the J gene TRBJ2-2; D remains unclear. Germline lookup yields CDR1 KGHDR and CDR2 SFDVKD. Trimming shortened V by 5 bases and J by 6 bases, and 3 bases separated the two germline ends. CDR3 size: 11 residues. CDR3 coding DNA: TGTGCCACCAGTGGGCCCGGGGAGCTGTTTTTT. Its protein is CATSGPGELFF.

Concerning this clonotype itself: One end of the junction does not line up with germline, which may come from a read error. This chain joins TRBV7-9 and TRBJ2-1; D possibly matches TRBD1 or TRBD2 (5 bases each). Germline CDR1 is SEHNR and CDR2 is FQNEAQ (reference sequence). CDR3 length: 11 amino acids. CDR3 in DNA: TGCTGTGGGGGAAAAGAGAATGAGCAGTTCTTC. It yields the protein CCGGKENEQFF.

The chain combines TRBV5-1 with TRBJ1-6; D gene uncertain. Trimming removed 0 bases from V and 12 bases from J, with 7 bases in between. The CDR3 totals 12 residues. Germline CDR1 is SGHRS and CDR2 is YFSETQ. The CDR3 reads CASSLESLPLHF. The CDR3 region has the DNA TGCGCCAGCAGCTTGGAGAGTTTACCCCTCCACTTT.

The V and J genes are TRBV3-1 and TRBJ1-1; D is unclear. The CDR3 spans 13 residues. V was trimmed by 0 bases and J by 10 bases, leaving 12 bases between them. Germline V CDR1 and CDR2: LGHDT, YNNKEL (reference sequence). CDR3 sequence reads: CASSQDRARVAFF. DNA for the CDR3: TGTGCCAGCAGCCAAGATCGGGCCCGGGTAGCTTTCTTT.

V usage is TRBV29-1 and J usage is TRBJ2-1; unclear D gene. Germline assignment: CDR1 SQVTM and CDR2 ANQGSEA. Trimming took off 3 bases at V and 5 bases at J, with 11 bases between the two ends. This CDR3 contains 13 residues. The CDR3 DNA follows: TGCAGCGTTGATCGGGCACCGAACAATGAGCAGTTCTTC. This translates into CSVDRAPNNEQFF.

The chain combines TRBV29-1 with TRBJ2-1; 14 bases fit TRBD2. This CDR3 has 14 residues. J gave up 4 bases and V 7 bases, and 3 bases lay outside the gene matches. Germline V gene lookup returns CDR1 SQVTM and CDR2 ANQGSEA. The CDR3 reads CSAGTSGSYNEQFF. The DNA of the CDR3 is TGCAGCGCAGGGACTAGCGGGAGTTACAATGAGCAGTTCTTC.

The chain carries TRBV25-1 and TRBJ2-1, with 8 bases aligning to TRBD2. This CDR3 region has 14 residues. V gave up 6 bases and J gave up 2 bases; unmatched junction bases: 3. Per germline, CDR1 MGHDK and CDR2 SYGVNS. CDR3 sequence (DNA): TGTGCCAGCAGACTAGCGGAGACCTACAATGAGCAGTTCTTC. It codes for CASRLAETYNEQFF.

The V gene is TRBV20-1, the J gene TRBJ2-7; perhaps TRBD1 as D (6 bases). The length of the CDR3 is 13 residues. The V gene lost 4 bases and the J gene lost 4 bases, with 14 bases spanning the gap. Per the germline V gene, CDR1 is DFQATT and CDR2 is SNEGSKA (reference sequence). The CDR3 DNA reads as TGCAGTGCTAACCGACAGGACCGTTACGAGCAGTACTTC. Protein: CSANRQDRYEQYF.

This clonotype was detected only once. V usage is TRBV9 and J usage is TRBJ1-3; D not resolved. Germline V gene data show CDR1 as SGDLS and CDR2 as YYNGEE. This CDR3 spans 13 amino acids. Trimming pared 0 bases from V and 2 bases from J, leaving 3 bases between. In DNA form, the CDR3 reads TGTGCCAGCAGCGTAGACCCTGGAAACACCATATATTTT. Amino acid sequence: CASSVDPGNTIYF.

The count of this clonotype is one. The chain is built from TRBV12-3 or TRBV12-4 and TRBJ2-7; 8 positions match TRBD1. This CDR3 spans 15 amino acids. J lost 2 bases, V lost 5 bases, and 8 bases had no gene match. Here the CDR3 reads CASSLRQGPAYEQYF. The CDR3 DNA follows: TGTGCCAGCAGTCTCCGACAGGGGCCAGCCTACGAGCAGTACTTC.

This chain uses TRBV19 with TRBJ1-1; the D gene is possibly TRBD1 (6 bases). This CDR3 has 14 amino acids. V was pared by 4 bases and J by 7 bases, with 16 bases between. Germline V gene data show CDR1 as LNHDA and CDR2 as SQIVND (reference sequence). The CDR3 DNA follows: TGTGCCAGTAGTAGCCCTGGACAGAGGTTTGAAGCTTTCTTT. As protein: CASSSPGQRFEAFF.

The gene calls are TRBV20-1 and TRBJ2-3; no clear D gene. Germline-derived CDR1 and CDR2 are DFQATT and SNEGSKA (reference sequence). Trimming took 0 bases from V and 0 from J, leaving 16 bases between them. The CDR3 consists of 17 residues. The CDR3 sequence: CSARDRLRRSSTDTQYF. The CDR3 nucleotides read TGCAGTGCTAGAGATCGTTTACGTAGATCTAGCACAGATACGCAGTATTTT.

The CDR3 DNA is TGCGCCAGCAGCCAAGAGATCTTCCAAGAGACCCAGTACTTC. This translates into CASSQEIFQETQYF. The V gene is TRBV4-3, the J gene TRBJ2-5, with no clear D. The CDR3 spans 14 residues. Trimming removed 0 bases from V and 1 base from J, with 6 bases in between. In germline, CDR1 is LGHNA, CDR2 YSLEER.

This sequence joins TRBV5-6 and TRBJ2-5; D is possibly TRBD1 (6 bases). The CDR3 is 15 residues long. Germline values: CDR1 SGHDT, CDR2 YYEEEE. Trimming left V 3 bases short and J 5 bases short, with 17 bases between. As DNA, the CDR3 is TGTGCCAGCAGCTCCGTTTTGCAGGGGTTGGAGACCCAGTACTTC. Translated, it gives CASSSVLQGLETQYF.

The CDR3 protein is CASTRQGRNEQFF. CDR3 DNA: TGTGCCAGCACCCGGCAGGGCCGCAATGAGCAGTTCTTC. This chain connects TRBV6-6 to TRBJ2-1; maybe TRBD1 (5 bases). The CDR3 runs to 13 residues. Germline V gene data show CDR1 as MNHNY and CDR2 as SVGAGI (reference sequence). Trimming left V 7 bases short and J 6 bases short, with 13 bases between.

The chain joins TRBV5-4 to TRBJ2-1; 9 bases are shared with TRBD2. Germline CDR1 and CDR2: SGHNT and YYREEE (reference sequence). CDR3 length: 13 residues. The junction had 3 bases not matched to a gene; V was cut back by 2 bases and J by 9 bases. The chain's CDR3 is CASSLRREGEQFF. CDR3 coding DNA: TGTGCCAGCAGCTTAAGGCGGGAGGGTGAGCAGTTCTTC.

The chain is built from TRBV3-1 and TRBJ1-5; D gene unclear. This CDR3 comprises 14 residues. V was cut by 8 bases and J by 0 bases, with 11 bases left in between. The germline V gene encodes CDR1 LGHDT and CDR2 YNNKEL (reference sequence). CDR3 sequence (DNA): TGTGCCAGCTCCCGGGAGCGTAGCAATCAGCCCCAGCATTTT. It is translated as CASSRERSNQPQHF.

The rearrangement links TRBV20-1 to TRBJ2-1, with 7 positions matching TRBD2. This CDR3 region has 11 residues. The V gene end was trimmed by 6 bases and the J gene end by 9 bases; junction bases not matched to a gene: 5. CDR1 and CDR2 (germline): DFQATT, SNEGSKA (reference sequence). The CDR3 DNA reads as TGCAGTGCCGGCGGGAGTGGTGAGCAGTTCTTC. It yields the protein CSAGGSGEQFF.

This clonotype appeared once. The CDR3 bases are TGTGCCACCAGTAGGGGGAACAGCAATCAGCCCCAGCATTTT. Translating gives CATSRGNSNQPQHF. The chain carries TRBV24-1 and TRBJ1-5; TRBD1 might be the D (6 bases). Per germline, CDR1 KGHDR and CDR2 SFDVKD. Trimming shortened V by 6 bases and J by 1 base, and 9 bases separated the two germline ends. The CDR3 extends over 14 amino acids.

This rearrangement joins TRBV7-9 to TRBJ2-1; weak D call: TRBD2 (5 bases). V gave up 4 bases and J gave up 7 bases, with 17 bases separating them. The CDR3 covers 15 residues. Germline assignment: CDR1 SEHNR and CDR2 FQNEAQ (reference sequence). CDR3 nucleotide sequence: TGTGCCAGCAGCTCCCGGACTCCCCAGGCAAATGAGCAGTTCTTC. It translates to CASSSRTPQANEQFF.

The chain uses TRBV30 and TRBJ1-4; D not resolved. CDR3 size: 12 residues. Trimming pared 7 bases from V and 6 bases from J, leaving 12 bases between. Germline V gene data show CDR1 as GTSNPN and CDR2 as SVGIG (reference sequence). CDR3 amino acids: CAYAPSHEKLFF. The CDR3 DNA reads as TGTGCCTACGCCCCGAGTCATGAAAAACTGTTTTTT.

J is TRBJ2-3 and V is TRBV5-1, with TRBD2 identical over 13 bases. Germline V gene sequence: CDR1 SGHRS, CDR2 YFSETQ. The J segment lost 0 bases and the V segment lost 3 bases, leaving 10 bases of the junction unmatched. The CDR3 consists of 19 residues. This chain's CDR3 is CASSSFPGLAGLSTDTQYF. DNA for the CDR3: TGCGCCAGCAGCTCTTTTCCGGGACTAGCGGGACTTAGCACAGATACGCAGTATTTT.

The rearrangement links TRBV27 to TRBJ2-1; TRBD1 agrees at 7 bases. Trimming removed 5 bases from V and 12 bases from J; junction bases left unmatched: 7. Germline V CDR1 and CDR2: MNHEY, SMNVEV (reference sequence). The CDR3 is 12 amino acids. Here the CDR3 reads CASSLTGVRQFF. As DNA, the CDR3 is TGTGCCAGCAGTCTCACAGGGGTGAGGCAGTTCTTC.

The rearrangement joins TRBV19 to TRBJ1-1; D is ambiguous. From germline, CDR1 is LNHDA and CDR2 SQIVND (reference sequence). Trimming left V 8 bases short and J 3 bases short, with 13 bases between. The CDR3 spans 13 residues. CDR3 sequence reads: CASEGRWDTEAFF. The CDR3 DNA reads as TGTGCCAGTGAGGGCAGATGGGACACTGAAGCTTTCTTT. The full variable domain, completed using reference TRBV19 and TRBJ1-1, is DGGITQSPKYLFRKEGQNVTLSCEQNLNHDAMYWYRQDPGQGLRLIYYSQIVNDFQKGDIAEGYSVSREKKESFPLTVTSAQKNPTAFYLCASEGRWDTEAFFGQGTRLTVV.